This T cell receptor (beta chain) is drawn from a study of blood T cell repertoires in COVID-19. Profiled with immunoSEQ multiplex PCR; TCRdb holds only in-frame clones, not every one. The sample consists of approximately 300,000 clones, around 89% of them appearing once. Material for sequencing was peripheral blood. This clonotype was obtained from a man in his forties or fifties with acute or convalescent COVID-19.

CDR3 sequence reads: CASRLAAWVRTEAFF. Here the CDR3 DNA reads TGTGCCAGCAGACTCGCCGCGTGGGTCAGGACTGAAGCTTTCTTT. The V call is TRBV13, the J call TRBJ1-1; D unclear. V lost 6 bases and J 5 bases, leaving 19 bases between the germline ends. The CDR3 is 15 amino acids. Germline CDR1 and CDR2: PRHDT and FYEKMQ (reference sequence).